The clone carrying this T cell receptor (beta chain) was detected only once. Germline CDR1 GTSNPN, CDR2 SVGIG (reference sequence). The trim removed 5 bases at V and 4 bases at J, leaving 7 bases unmatched. The CDR3 has 15 residues. The assay was immunoSEQ multiplex PCR, and TCRdb's table has in-frame clones only and misses some. The table includes roughly 140,000 clones, approximately 93% detected once. These data are taken from a study of cytomegalovirus exposure and HLA in healthy donors. The source is a man aged 18 to 35 in good health and CMV-seronegative. The chain uses TRBV30 and TRBJ2-3; 12 nucleotides match TRBD2. The sequenced material came from PBMCs. This chain's CDR3 is CAWAPSGGAPDTQYF. The CDR3 DNA sequence: TGTGCCTGGGCCCCTAGCGGGGGGGCCCCAGATACGCAGTATTTT.